The clone carrying this T cell receptor (beta chain) was counted a few times. Its antigen is still unknown. CDR3 length: 13 residues. V dropped 5 bases and J dropped 10 bases, with 17 bases sitting between them. Per the germline V gene, CDR1 is MNHNS and CDR2 is SASEGT. The data stem from a study of T-cell reconstitution after alpha-beta-depleted transplantation in children. Study-level findings and limits: Reportedly, alpha-beta T cells present about two months post-transplant originated from several hundred expanded clones of graft origin. T cells produced anew were the main source of T-cell counts and diversity one year after transplant.

Unique molecular identifiers were used to barcode this TCRbeta library. One entry per CDR3 protein, called by TCRdb with MiXCR from the PCR reads. The top ten hold about 14% of the sample, which has 540,000 or so distinct CDR3 sequences, approximately 22% seen once. The chain links TRBV6-1 to TRBJ1-1, with a tentative D call TRBD1 (6 bases). This sequence originates from a boy in the first two years of life who had a stem cell transplant for acute myeloid leukemia, so the T cells may come from the graft donor. Sequenced here: PBMCs, mostly from graft donor cells, sampled 360 days after TCRalphabeta/CD19-depleted stem cell transplant. The DNA for the CDR3 is TGTGCCAGCAGTCGGGACATACTGAGGGGAGCTTTCTTT. Encoded protein: CASSRDILRGAFF.